These T cell receptor beta chains were read from a single sample in a study of blood T cell repertoires in COVID-19. Produced via immunoSEQ multiplex PCR; TCRdb's table is partial and in-frame only. The sample contains 200,000 to 250,000 clones, over 80% of which appear only once. Sequencing input: PBMCs or T cells enriched from blood (not recorded which). These receptors all come from a woman under 40 who had been exposed to COVID-19. The CDR3 runs from the conserved cysteine through the conserved F or W. A D gene is named only where the DNA matches it firmly. Clone size is shown for a subset of rows, as once, few, many or a class of expanded clone.

cdr3_nt | cdr3_aa | j_call | clone_size | d_call | v_call | cdr3_length
TGCGCCAGCAGCTTGGTTAGGGGGCTCGGCTATGGCTACACCTTC | CASSLVRGLGYGYTF | TRBJ1-2 | . | TRBD1 | TRBV5-1 | 15
TGTGCCAGCAGCCAGGGTCAGACAGGGCGCTATAATTCACCCCTCCACTTT | CASSQGQTGRYNSPLHF | TRBJ1-6 | . | TRBD1 | TRBV4-2 | 17
TGTGCCAGCAGTGAGACTAGCGGACGCACAGATACGCAGTATTTT | CASSETSGRTDTQYF | TRBJ2-3 | . | TRBD2 | TRBV2 | 15
TGTGCCAGCAGCCAAGGGCGGGACACTGAAGCTTTCTTT | CASSQGRDTEAFF | TRBJ1-1 | few | . | TRBV3-1/TRBV3-2 | 13
TGTGCCTGGAGTGTACTGGCGGGACCCTCCTACAATGAGCAGTTCTTC | CAWSVLAGPSYNEQFF | TRBJ2-1 | . | . | TRBV30 | 16
TGTGCCAGCAGGAACACTAGAAGCACCGGGGAGCTGTTTTTT | CASRNTRSTGELFF | TRBJ2-2 | . | . | TRBV2 | 14
TGTGCCAGCAGCGTATATGAGGTTTGGAACACTGAAGCTTTCTTT | CASSVYEVWNTEAFF | TRBJ1-1 | . | . | TRBV9 | 15
TGTGCCAGCAGAACGGACAGCGCCTACGAGCAGTACTTC | CASRTDSAYEQYF | TRBJ2-7 | . | . | TRBV12-3/TRBV12-4 | 13
TGTGCCAGCAGGTTTGGACAAAACACCGGGGAGCTGTTTTTT | CASRFGQNTGELFF | TRBJ2-2 | . | . | TRBV2 | 14
TGTGCCAGCAGCTTGCGCCGGCGGGAGGATATGTGGTACAATGAGCAGTTCTTC | CASSLRRREDMWYNEQFF | TRBJ2-1 | . | TRBD2 | TRBV7-9 | 18
TGTGCCAGCGACAGGGGGCGTTCAATCACGGATACGCAGTATTTT | CASDRGRSITDTQYF | TRBJ2-3 | . | TRBD1 | TRBV3-1/TRBV3-2 | 15
TGTGCCAGCAGTTTCGGGGGTTCGGGACTGAACACTGAAGCTTTCTTT | CASSFGGSGLNTEAFF | TRBJ1-1 | many | . | TRBV27 | 16
TGTGCCAGCAGTTACTGGGACAGGAATGAAAAACTGTTTTTT | CASSYWDRNEKLFF | TRBJ1-4 | . | TRBD1 | TRBV6-2/TRBV6-3 | 14
TGCGCCAGCAGTGATGTCGGGAGAAGGGTTGATGAGCAGTTCTTC | CASSDVGRRVDEQFF | TRBJ2-1 | . | . | TRBV10-1 | 15
TGTGCCAGCACGGACTCGGCGAATGGCTACACCTTC | CASTDSANGYTF | TRBJ1-2 | . | . | TRBV2 | 12
TGTGCCAGCAGCTTGGACTCCAATACGCAGTATTTT | CASSLDSNTQYF | TRBJ2-3 | . | . | TRBV5-4 | 12
TGTGCCAGCAGTGAACCGGGACAGGTCGCCTACGAGCAGTACTTC | CASSEPGQVAYEQYF | TRBJ2-7 | . | TRBD1 | TRBV27 | 15
TGCAGCGTTGGACAGGGGGCCGGGGAGCTGTTTTTT | CSVGQGAGELFF | TRBJ2-2 | . | TRBD1 | TRBV29-1 | 12
TGTGCCAGCAGCTTGGTGACAGGGGAAAGAGCCTACGAGCAGTACTTC | CASSLVTGERAYEQYF | TRBJ2-7 | . | TRBD1 | TRBV7-9 | 16
TGTGCCAGCAGCCCACTAGCGGGAGGGCCTACCGAGCAGTACTTC | CASSPLAGGPTEQYF | TRBJ2-7 | . | TRBD2 | TRBV7-9 | 15
TGTGCCAGCAGCCCATCGGGACTAGCGGGAGATCATGAGCAGTTCTTC | CASSPSGLAGDHEQFF | TRBJ2-1 | few | TRBD2 | TRBV11-2 | 16
TGTGCCAGCAGCTTAAGTGCACAGAGCTACTCTGGAAACACCATATATTTT | CASSLSAQSYSGNTIYF | TRBJ1-3 | . | . | TRBV4-2 | 17
TGTGCCAGCAGCCCCGGCCAGGGGCTGGAGACTGAAGCTTTCTTT | CASSPGQGLETEAFF | TRBJ1-1 | . | . | TRBV9 | 15
TGCGCCAGCAGCCAAGATCGGAGCGGGAGTGGGCAAGAGACCCAGTACTTC | CASSQDRSGSGQETQYF | TRBJ2-5 | . | TRBD2 | TRBV4-1 | 17
TGTGCCAGCAGTGAAGTACGGGAGCTGGGTGAGCAGTTCTTC | CASSEVRELGEQFF | TRBJ2-1 | . | . | TRBV6-1 | 14
TGCGCCAGCAGCCAACTATTTCCCCTAGCGGTCCAAGAGACCCAGTACTTC | CASSQLFPLAVQETQYF | TRBJ2-5 | once | TRBD2 | TRBV4-1 | 17
TGTGCCAGCAGCCCCAGGGCCGGCCAAGAGACCCAGTACTTC | CASSPRAGQETQYF | TRBJ2-5 | . | . | TRBV7-9 | 14
TGTGCCAGCAGGGACGCTGACAGGCATAGCTCTGGGGCCAACGTCCTGACTTTC | CASRDADRHSSGANVLTF | TRBJ2-6 | . | . | TRBV28 | 18
TGTGCCAGTAGTATGGGTCAGGGGAATGAAAAACTGTTTTTT | CASSMGQGNEKLFF | TRBJ1-4 | . | . | TRBV19 | 14
TGTGCCAGCAGCTCTCCGACGGGTTACACTGAAGCTTTCTTT | CASSSPTGYTEAFF | TRBJ1-1 | . | . | TRBV7-2 | 14
TGTGCCAGCAGCGTAGAAGCGGGAGCCTCCTACGAGCAGTACTTC | CASSVEAGASYEQYF | TRBJ2-7 | . | TRBD2 | TRBV9 | 15
TGCGCCAGCAGCTTGGTCGCTAGCGGGGCGAATGAGCAGTTCTTC | CASSLVASGANEQFF | TRBJ2-1 | . | TRBD2 | TRBV5-1 | 15
TGTGCCAGCAGCTCCCGGACAGGGGAGAACATTCAGTACTTC | CASSSRTGENIQYF | TRBJ2-4 | . | TRBD1 | TRBV5-4 | 14